A single sample gave rise to the 6 T cell receptor beta chains below, sequenced in a study of cytomegalovirus exposure and HLA in healthy donors. Amplification used 60 Vbeta primers and 13 Jbeta primers. Sequencing was performed with immunoSEQ multiplex PCR; in TCRdb, only in-frame clones are kept and a portion is missing. The data show about 140,000 clones, with around 82% seen just once and over 2% held by the top ten. The sample taken for sequencing was PBMCs. These receptor sequences come from a man aged 50-60 years in good health and CMV-seronegative.

The CDR3 DNA reads as TGTGCCAGCAGTTTTCAGGGGGCCGAGACCCAGTACTTC. Translated: CASSFQGAETQYF. V is TRBV7-9 and J is TRBJ2-5, with TRBD1 identical over 8 bases. V lost 6 bases and J lost 5; bases outside the gene matches: 5. The CDR3 is made up of 13 amino acids. Germline CDR1 SEHNR, CDR2 FQNEAQ (reference sequence).

The chain couples TRBV27 to TRBJ2-1, with a tentative D call TRBD1 (5 bases). Trimming cost V 2 bases and J 2 bases, with 13 bases left between them. Germline V gene lookup returns CDR1 MNHEY and CDR2 SMNVEV (reference sequence). The CDR3 totals 16 residues. The CDR3 sequence is CASSLKWGATYNEQFF. In DNA, the CDR3 is TGTGCCAGCAGTTTAAAGTGGGGCGCTACCTACAATGAGCAGTTCTTC.

This chain links TRBV5-6 with TRBJ2-7; tentatively, D is TRBD1 (6 bases). V was cut by 0 bases and J by 7 bases, with 14 bases left in between. There are 14 residues in the CDR3. Germline assignment: CDR1 SGHDT and CDR2 YYEEEE. The CDR3 loop is CASSLVAGEWEQYF. CDR3 coding DNA: TGTGCCAGCAGCTTGGTGGCAGGGGAGTGGGAGCAGTACTTC. Based on the CDR3 plus reference TRBV5-6 and TRBJ2-7, the full variable domain is DAGVTQSPTHLIKTRGQQVTLRCSPKSGHDTVSWYQQALGQGPQFIFQYYEEEERQRGNFPDRFSGHQFPNYSSELNVNALLLGDSALYLCASSLVAGEWEQYFGPGTRLTVT.

The gene calls are TRBV5-3 and TRBJ1-2; the match to TRBD1 covers 10 bases. TRBV5-3 is given ORF status, its function remaining uncertain. V gave up 4 bases and J gave up 5 bases; unmatched junction bases: 11. The length of the CDR3 is 16 residues. CDR3 residues: CARSMTGGIVKYGYTF. The CDR3 bases are TGTGCCAGAAGCATGACAGGGGGCATTGTTAAGTATGGCTACACCTTC.

The rearrangement uses TRBV9 and TRBJ1-3; D not resolved. Germline V gene data show CDR1 as SGDLS and CDR2 as YYNGEE. The CDR3 runs to 15 residues. The V end was cut by 2 bases, the J end by 0 bases, with 9 bases between. Here the CDR3 DNA reads TGTGCCAGCAGCGTTACTGAGATCTCTGGAAACACCATATATTTT. This encodes CASSVTEISGNTIYF.

J is TRBJ2-7 and V is TRBV6-6; 7 nucleotides line up with TRBD1. Germline trimming cut 6 bases from V and 4 bases from J; bases unmatched to any gene: 9. There are 14 residues in the CDR3. Per germline, CDR1 MNHNY and CDR2 SVGAGI (reference sequence). This CDR3 is CASRYGQAAYEQYF. DNA of the CDR3: TGTGCCAGCAGGTACGGACAGGCCGCGTACGAGCAGTACTTC.